This TCR beta chain was observed in a study of technical replicates of blood from a few donors (dated by TCRdb to about 2017). Taken from cysteine to phenylalanine, the CDR3 has 16 residues. The retained sequence is limited to the CDR3, 48 bases, with the frame set at the first base. From the germline V gene (reference sequence), CDR1 is MNHEY and CDR2 is SMNVEV. V and J are truncated by 3 bases and 6 bases respectively, leaving an intervening sequence of 17 bases. In the case of this clone: Its specific antigen is unknown. Base qualities are missing; no much larger clone stands one base away.

The library was produced with the immunoSEQ multiplex PCR assay. Sourced from immuneACCESS, this table was stored by TCRdb with only in-frame sequences that have V and J called. A share of the clones is absent; for the studies checked, an unresolved V gene accounts for under half, and the remainder has no known explanation. The sample table shows about 13,000 clones, and about 85% are seen once. 12% of the sample rests with the top ten. This sequence uses TRBV27 and TRBJ2-2; the D segment could be TRBD1, given 5 matching bases. The TCR was taken from a human donor in good health. The sequenced sample consisted of PBMCs. The nucleotide sequence reads as follows: TGTGCCAGCAGTTTCACAGGACACGGTCGGGCCGGGGAGCTGTTTTTT. Its amino acids are CASSFTGHGRAGELFF.